A selection of T cell receptor beta chains follows, all from one sample in a study of T cells in Graves' hyperthyroidism and ophthalmopathy. MiXCR, run by TCRdb on the multiplex PCR reads, gives a single entry per CDR3 protein. Altogether approximately 300,000 distinct CDR3 sequences are present, over 15% being singletons, with the ten largest covering about 50%. Material: blood. The receptors derive from a woman aged 55-70 years with Graves' ophthalmopathy. CDR3s include the opening cysteine and the closing phenylalanine or tryptophan. A D gene is named only where the DNA matches it firmly. Clone size is given for some rows only: seen once, a few or many times, or a class if the clone is expanded.

v_gene,j_gene,d_gene,abundance,CDR3aa,CDR3nt
TRBV20-1,TRBJ2-1,TRBD2,few,CSARVYRASGRAINEQFF,TGCAGTGCTAGGGTGTATCGGGCTAGCGGGAGGGCCATTAATGAGCAGTTCTTC
TRBV7-2,TRBJ2-7,TRBD2,few,CASSLMGGGDEQYF,TGTGCCAGCAGCTTAATGGGGGGGGGGGACGAGCAGTACTTC
TRBV18,TRBJ2-2,TRBD1,.,CASSQGQGLTGELFF,TGTGCCAGCTCACAGGGACAGGGGCTCACCGGGGAGCTGTTTTTT
TRBV12-3/TRBV12-4,TRBJ2-3,TRBD2,.,CASTGTNAPGSTDTQYF,TGTGCCAGCACTGGGACTAACGCACCCGGGAGCACAGATACGCAGTATTTT
TRBV20-1,TRBJ2-1,TRBD2,many,CSAAKGLAGGPPYNEQFF,TGCAGTGCTGCCAAGGGGTTAGCGGGAGGGCCGCCCTACAATGAGCAGTTCTTC
TRBV29-1,TRBJ2-5,TRBD2,few,CSVEGTSGPQETQYF,TGCAGCGTTGAAGGGACTAGCGGACCCCAAGAGACCCAGTACTTC
TRBV3-1,TRBJ1-6,.,.,CASSQAGGGLNAYSSPLHF,TGTGCCAGCAGCCAAGCCGGTGGGGGGCTTAATGCCTATAGTTCACCCCTCCACTTT
TRBV15,TRBJ2-3,TRBD2,.,CATSRGLAGARSTDTQYF,TGTGCCACCAGCAGAGGACTAGCGGGCGCCCGGAGCACAGATACGCAGTATTTT
TRBV29-1,TRBJ2-7,TRBD2,.,CSVFYHGGGHEQYF,TGCAGCGTTTTCTATCATGGGGGAGGGCACGAGCAGTACTTC
TRBV5-1,TRBJ1-1,TRBD1,many,CASSPRTGETEAFF,TGCGCCAGCAGCCCCCGGACAGGGGAGACTGAAGCTTTCTTT
TRBV11-3,TRBJ2-1,TRBD2,many,CASSLDQGGSSYNEQFF,TGTGCCAGCAGCTTAGATCAGGGAGGGTCGTCCTACAATGAGCAGTTCTTC
TRBV27,TRBJ1-1,.,many,CASSPLTIQGTEAFF,TGTGCCAGCAGCCCCCTAACCATACAGGGTACTGAAGCTTTCTTT
TRBV27,TRBJ2-2,TRBD1,many,CASSLPGQGARGTGELFF,TGTGCCAGCAGTCTCCCGGGACAGGGGGCGCGGGGCACCGGGGAGCTGTTTTTT
TRBV20-1,TRBJ2-1,.,.,CSARLYSKYYNEQFF,TGCAGTGCTAGGTTATACAGCAAGTACTACAATGAGCAGTTCTTC
TRBV20-1,TRBJ2-4,TRBD1,many,CSARGDRGGKNIQYF,TGCAGTGCTAGAGGGGACAGGGGGGGCAAAAACATTCAGTACTTC
TRBV7-2,TRBJ2-5,.,many,CASSLGPPSGETQYF,TGTGCCAGCAGCTTAGGCCCCCCATCGGGAGAGACCCAGTACTTC
TRBV5-4,TRBJ2-1,TRBD1,.,CASSSGTGEGEQFF,TGTGCCAGCAGCTCCGGGACAGGGGAAGGTGAGCAGTTCTTC
TRBV20-1,TRBJ1-5,.,many,CSALGEKGVGNQPQHF,TGCAGTGCCTTAGGAGAGAAGGGGGTCGGCAATCAGCCCCAGCATTTT
TRBV28,TRBJ1-2,.,many,CASSRTQRGGYTF,TGTGCCAGCAGCCGGACCCAGCGGGGTGGCTACACCTTC
TRBV6-1,TRBJ1-1,.,.,CASTWGFHTEAFF,TGCGCCAGCACATGGGGATTCCATACTGAAGCTTTCTTT
TRBV12-3/TRBV12-4,TRBJ2-3,TRBD2,many,CASSLLGEGTDTQYF,TGTGCCAGCAGTTTATTAGGGGAGGGTACAGATACGCAGTATTTT
TRBV28,TRBJ1-5,.,many,CASGPRPYSNQPQHF,TGTGCCAGCGGCCCCCGGCCTTATAGCAATCAGCCCCAGCATTTT
TRBV12-3/TRBV12-4,TRBJ1-4,.,few,CASSLTGNEKLFF,TGTGCCAGCAGTTTAACGGGCAATGAAAAACTGTTTTTT
TRBV10-3,TRBJ2-3,.,many,CAIQSPGSRAPDTQYF,TGTGCCATACAGTCTCCGGGGTCAAGGGCTCCAGATACGCAGTATTTT
TRBV28,TRBJ2-7,.,many,CASSRNYEQYF,TGTGCCAGCAGCCGTAACTACGAGCAGTACTTC
TRBV19,TRBJ2-7,.,.,CASSWYPGTYEQYF,TGTGCCAGTAGTTGGTATCCAGGGACCTACGAGCAGTACTTC
TRBV9,TRBJ2-1,TRBD2,.,CASSVAGTINEQFF,TGTGCCAGCAGCGTAGCAGGGACTATCAATGAGCAGTTCTTC
TRBV20-1,TRBJ1-3,.,few,CSARFITGNTIYF,TGCAGTGCGCGATTTATAACTGGAAACACCATATATTTT
TRBV2,TRBJ2-7,TRBD1,.,CASTWEGQGARYEQYF,TGTGCCAGCACATGGGAGGGACAGGGGGCTCGGTACGAGCAGTACTTC
TRBV15,TRBJ1-5,TRBD1,few,CATSSGQGRGNQPQHF,TGTGCCACCAGCAGCGGACAGGGGAGAGGCAATCAGCCCCAGCATTTT
TRBV5-1,TRBJ1-6,.,.,CASSQDWTTGTWENSPLHF,TGCGCCAGCAGCCAGGATTGGACCACCGGGACATGGGAGAATTCACCCCTCCACTTT
TRBV2,TRBJ1-2,.,many,CASSELEGYTF,TGTGCCAGCAGTGAATTGGAGGGCTACACCTTC
TRBV10-2,TRBJ1-2,TRBD1,.,CASSRDRESGGYTF,TGCGCCAGCAGTCGGGACAGGGAATCGGGAGGCTACACCTTC
TRBV18,TRBJ1-6,TRBD1,few,CASSPKSRDRGNNSPLHF,TGTGCCAGCTCACCAAAAAGCCGGGACAGGGGAAATAATTCACCCCTCCACTTT
TRBV20-1,TRBJ2-3,TRBD2,few,CSARDILAGGADTQYF,TGCAGTGCTAGAGATATACTAGCGGGAGGGGCAGATACGCAGTATTTT
TRBV5-1,TRBJ1-1,TRBD1,many,CASSLVGTEEAFF,TGCGCCAGCAGCTTGGTTGGGACAGAAGAAGCTTTCTTT
TRBV6-1,TRBJ1-1,.,few,CASGKQMNTEAFF,TGTGCCAGCGGCAAACAAATGAACACTGAAGCTTTCTTT
TRBV2,TRBJ2-3,TRBD2,many,CASSDPGLDTDTQYF,TGTGCCAGCAGTGACCCGGGACTAGATACAGATACGCAGTATTTT
TRBV30,TRBJ2-1,.,many,CAWSVQLQNEQFF,TGTGCCTGGAGTGTACAGCTTCAAAATGAGCAGTTCTTC
TRBV6-1,TRBJ2-1,.,.,CASSEEFMGLANEQFF,TGTGCCAGCAGTGAAGAGTTTATGGGTCTCGCCAATGAGCAGTTCTTC
TRBV6-2/TRBV6-3,TRBJ2-7,TRBD2,many,CASTGLAGRRANTFEQYF,TGTGCCAGCACGGGACTAGCGGGACGCAGAGCCAATACTTTCGAGCAGTACTTC
TRBV11-3,TRBJ2-3,.,many,CASSRGLGANADTQYF,TGTGCCAGCAGCCGGGGGCTGGGGGCGAATGCAGATACGCAGTATTTT
TRBV29-1,TRBJ1-1,.,many,CSVVHTEAFF,TGCAGCGTAGTACACACTGAAGCTTTCTTT
TRBV10-1,TRBJ2-7,TRBD2,few,CASSDRLAGGYEQYF,TGCGCCAGCAGTGACCGACTAGCGGGAGGATACGAGCAGTACTTC
TRBV12-3/TRBV12-4,TRBJ1-1,.,many,CASSLRGVRTEAFF,TGTGCCAGCAGTTTACGGGGAGTCCGCACTGAAGCTTTCTTT
TRBV6-2/TRBV6-3,TRBJ1-2,.,many,CASSYKRGLPYGYTF,TGTGCCAGCAGTTACAAACGAGGACTCCCCTATGGCTACACCTTC
TRBV20-1,TRBJ2-3,.,many,CSAKDRTDTQYF,TGCAGTGCCAAGGACCGCACAGATACGCAGTATTTT
TRBV13,TRBJ2-7,.,.,CASSLGSSTAYEQYF,TGTGCCAGCAGCTTAGGGTCTAGCACGGCCTACGAGCAGTACTTC
TRBV12-3/TRBV12-4,TRBJ2-7,.,many,CASSGALDEQYF,TGTGCCAGCAGTGGGGCCCTGGACGAGCAGTACTTC
TRBV6-4,TRBJ2-3,.,.,CASSDSAGVTGNTDTQYF,TGTGCCAGCAGTGACTCCGCTGGAGTAACGGGGAACACAGATACGCAGTATTTT
TRBV10-3,TRBJ2-5,.,many,CAISERDSETQYF,TGTGCCATCAGTGAGAGGGATAGTGAGACCCAGTACTTC
TRBV7-8,TRBJ1-1,TRBD1,many,CASSPGQGGSNAEAFF,TGTGCCAGCAGCCCGGGACAGGGGGGATCGAACGCTGAAGCTTTCTTT
TRBV10-3,TRBJ2-5,.,many,CAISLTGSGLETQYF,TGTGCCATCAGCTTGACGGGTTCAGGACTAGAGACCCAGTACTTC
TRBV20-1,TRBJ2-7,TRBD1,many,CSATITGGPYEQYF,TGCAGTGCTACTATTACAGGGGGCCCCTACGAGCAGTACTTC
TRBV7-2,TRBJ2-5,.,many,CASSLRRPETQYF,TGTGCCAGCAGCTTAAGACGTCCGGAGACCCAGTACTTC
TRBV29-1,TRBJ1-5,.,many,CSAKGQNQPQHF,TGCAGCGCTAAGGGCCAGAATCAGCCCCAGCATTTT
TRBV7-2,TRBJ2-2,.,.,CASSLVRDTGELFF,TGTGCCAGCAGCTTAGTCCGGGACACCGGGGAGCTGTTTTTT